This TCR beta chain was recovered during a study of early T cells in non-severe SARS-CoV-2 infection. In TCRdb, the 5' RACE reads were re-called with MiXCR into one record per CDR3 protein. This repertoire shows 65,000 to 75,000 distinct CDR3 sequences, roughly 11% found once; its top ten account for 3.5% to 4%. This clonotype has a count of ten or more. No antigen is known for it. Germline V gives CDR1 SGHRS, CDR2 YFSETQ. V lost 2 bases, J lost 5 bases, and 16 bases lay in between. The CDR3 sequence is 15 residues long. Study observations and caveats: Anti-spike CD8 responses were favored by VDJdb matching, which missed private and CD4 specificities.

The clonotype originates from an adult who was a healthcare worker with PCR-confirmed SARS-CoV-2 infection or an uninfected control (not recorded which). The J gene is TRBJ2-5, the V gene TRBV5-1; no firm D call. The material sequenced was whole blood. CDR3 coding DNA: TGCGCCAGCAGCTTCCGGTTCGGCACAAGTGAGACCCAGTACTTC. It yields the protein CASSFRFGTSETQYF.